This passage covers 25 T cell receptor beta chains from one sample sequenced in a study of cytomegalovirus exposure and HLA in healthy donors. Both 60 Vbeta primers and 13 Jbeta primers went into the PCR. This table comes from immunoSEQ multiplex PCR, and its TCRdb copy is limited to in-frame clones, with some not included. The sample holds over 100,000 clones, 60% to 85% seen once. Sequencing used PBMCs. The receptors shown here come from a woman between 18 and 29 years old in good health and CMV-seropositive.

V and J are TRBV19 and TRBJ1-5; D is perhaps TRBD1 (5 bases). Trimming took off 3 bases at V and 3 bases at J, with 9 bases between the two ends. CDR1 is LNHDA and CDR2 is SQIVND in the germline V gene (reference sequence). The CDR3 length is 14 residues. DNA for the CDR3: TGTGCCAGTAGTATCCCCAGGGTCAATCAGCCCCAGCATTTT. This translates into CASSIPRVNQPQHF.

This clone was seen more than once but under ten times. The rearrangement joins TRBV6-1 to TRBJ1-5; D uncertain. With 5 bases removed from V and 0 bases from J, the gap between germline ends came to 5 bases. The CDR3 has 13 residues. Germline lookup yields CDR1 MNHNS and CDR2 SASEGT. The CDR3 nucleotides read TGTGCCAGCAGTCGAGATAGCAATCAGCCCCAGCATTTT. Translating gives CASSRDSNQPQHF.

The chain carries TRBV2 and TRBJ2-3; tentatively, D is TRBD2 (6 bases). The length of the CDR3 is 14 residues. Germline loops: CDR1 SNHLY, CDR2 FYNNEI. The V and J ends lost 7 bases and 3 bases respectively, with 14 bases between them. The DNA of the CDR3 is TGTGCCAGCAACCGACTAGGAGGAACAGATACGCAGTATTTT. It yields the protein CASNRLGGTDTQYF. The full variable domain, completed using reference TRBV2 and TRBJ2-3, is EPEVTQTPSHQVTQMGQEVILRCVPISNHLYFYWYRQILGQKVEFLVSFYNNEISEKSEIFDDQFSVERPDGSNFTLKIRSTKLEDSAMYFCASNRLGGTDTQYFGPGTRLTVL.

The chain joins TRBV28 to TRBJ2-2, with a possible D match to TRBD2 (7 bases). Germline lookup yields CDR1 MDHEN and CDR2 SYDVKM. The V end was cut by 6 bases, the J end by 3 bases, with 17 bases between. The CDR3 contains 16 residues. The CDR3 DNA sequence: TGTGCCAGCAGAGTAGGGGGAGGGCCTGACACCGGGGAGCTGTTTTTT. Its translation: CASRVGGGPDTGELFF.

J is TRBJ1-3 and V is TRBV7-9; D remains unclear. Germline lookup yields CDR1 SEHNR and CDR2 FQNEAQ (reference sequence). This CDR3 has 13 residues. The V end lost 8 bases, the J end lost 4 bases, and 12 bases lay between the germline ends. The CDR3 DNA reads TGTGCCAGCCCCGTCGGAGTGGGAAACACCATATATTTT. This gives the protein CASPVGVGNTIYF.

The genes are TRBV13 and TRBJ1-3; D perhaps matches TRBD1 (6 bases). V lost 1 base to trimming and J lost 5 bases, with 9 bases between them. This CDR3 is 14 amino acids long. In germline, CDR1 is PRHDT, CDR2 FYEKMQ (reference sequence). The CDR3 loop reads CASSLVQGRNTIYF. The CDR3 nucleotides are TGTGCCAGCAGCTTAGTCCAGGGGAGAAACACCATATATTTT.

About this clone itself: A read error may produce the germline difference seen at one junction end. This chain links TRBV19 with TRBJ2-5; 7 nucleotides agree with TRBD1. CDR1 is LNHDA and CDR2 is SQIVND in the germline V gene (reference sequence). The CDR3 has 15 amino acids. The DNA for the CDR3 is TGTGCCAGTAGTACGACAGGGTTGGGCCAAGGGACCCAGTACTTC. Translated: CASSTTGLGQGTQYF.

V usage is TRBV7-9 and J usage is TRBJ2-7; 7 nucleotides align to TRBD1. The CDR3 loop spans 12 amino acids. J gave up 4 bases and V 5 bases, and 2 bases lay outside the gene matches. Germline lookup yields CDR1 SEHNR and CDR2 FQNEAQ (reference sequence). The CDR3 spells CASSMTGYEQYF. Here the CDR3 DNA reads TGTGCCAGCAGCATGACAGGGTACGAGCAGTACTTC.

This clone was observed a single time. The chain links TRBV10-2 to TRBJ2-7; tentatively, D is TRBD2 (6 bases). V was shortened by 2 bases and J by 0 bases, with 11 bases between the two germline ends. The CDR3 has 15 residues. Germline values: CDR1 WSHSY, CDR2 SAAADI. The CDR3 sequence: CASSEGGTFSYEQYF. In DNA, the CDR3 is TGCGCCAGCAGTGAGGGCGGGACCTTCTCCTACGAGCAGTACTTC.

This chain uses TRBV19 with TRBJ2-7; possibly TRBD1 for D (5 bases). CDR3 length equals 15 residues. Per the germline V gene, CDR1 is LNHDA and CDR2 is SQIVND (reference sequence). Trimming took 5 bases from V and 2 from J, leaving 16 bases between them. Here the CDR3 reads CASSPAGLETYEQYF. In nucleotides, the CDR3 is TGTGCCAGTAGTCCGGCAGGGCTGGAGACCTACGAGCAGTACTTC. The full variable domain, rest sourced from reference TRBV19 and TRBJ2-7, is DGGITQSPKYLFRKEGQNVTLSCEQNLNHDAMYWYRQDPGQGLRLIYYSQIVNDFQKGDIAEGYSVSREKKESFPLTVTSAQKNPTAFYLCASSPAGLETYEQYFGPGTRLTVT.

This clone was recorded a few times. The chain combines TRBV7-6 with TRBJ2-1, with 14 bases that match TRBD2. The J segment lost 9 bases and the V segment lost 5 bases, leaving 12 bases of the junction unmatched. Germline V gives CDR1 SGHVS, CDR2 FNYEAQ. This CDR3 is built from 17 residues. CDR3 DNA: TGTGCCAGCAGCCGCCTGGGGACTAGCGGGAGAAGTGGTGAGCAGTTCTTC. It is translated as CASSRLGTSGRSGEQFF.

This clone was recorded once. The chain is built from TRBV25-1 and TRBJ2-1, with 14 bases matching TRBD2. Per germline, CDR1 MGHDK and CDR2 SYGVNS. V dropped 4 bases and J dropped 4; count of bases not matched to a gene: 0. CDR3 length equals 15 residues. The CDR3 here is CASSGLAGGYNEQFF. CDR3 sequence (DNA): TGTGCCAGCAGTGGACTAGCGGGAGGGTACAATGAGCAGTTCTTC.

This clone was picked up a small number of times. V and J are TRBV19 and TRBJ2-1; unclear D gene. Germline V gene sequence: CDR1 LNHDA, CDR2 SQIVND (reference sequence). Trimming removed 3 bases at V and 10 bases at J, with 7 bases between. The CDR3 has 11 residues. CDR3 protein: CASSIPGEQFF. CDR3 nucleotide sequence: TGTGCCAGTAGTATTCCAGGCGAGCAGTTCTTC.

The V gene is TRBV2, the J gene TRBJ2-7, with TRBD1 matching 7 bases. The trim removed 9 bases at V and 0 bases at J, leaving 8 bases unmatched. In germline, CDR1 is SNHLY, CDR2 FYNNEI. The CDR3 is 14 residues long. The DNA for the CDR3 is TGTGCCAGTATGGACAGGACCAACTCCTACGAGCAGTACTTC. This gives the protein CASMDRTNSYEQYF.

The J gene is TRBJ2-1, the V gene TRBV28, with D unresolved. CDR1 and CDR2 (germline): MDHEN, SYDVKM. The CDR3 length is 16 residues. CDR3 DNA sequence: TGTGATTTTGGGCGTCCTTCCCGAAGGTCCTACAATGAGCAGTTCTTC. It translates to CDFGRPSRRSYNEQFF. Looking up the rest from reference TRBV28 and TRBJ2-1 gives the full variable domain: DVKVTQSSRYLVKRTGEKVFLECVQDMDHENMFWYRQDPGLGLRLIYFSYDVKMKEKGDIPEGYSVSREKKERFSLILESASTNQTSMYLCDFGRPSRRSYNEQFFGPGTRLTVL.

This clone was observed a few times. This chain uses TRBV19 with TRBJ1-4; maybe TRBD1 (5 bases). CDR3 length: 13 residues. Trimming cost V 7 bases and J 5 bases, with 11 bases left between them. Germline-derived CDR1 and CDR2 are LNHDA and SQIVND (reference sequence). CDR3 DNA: TGTGCCAGTAACCGACGGACAAATGAAAAACTGTTTTTT. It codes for CASNRRTNEKLFF.

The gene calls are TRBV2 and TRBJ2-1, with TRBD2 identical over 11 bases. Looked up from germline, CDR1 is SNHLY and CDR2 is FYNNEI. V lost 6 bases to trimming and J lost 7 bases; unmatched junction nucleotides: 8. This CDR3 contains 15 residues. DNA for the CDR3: TGTGCCAGCAGGGGGGGGCTAGCGGGAGGTAATGAGCAGTTCTTC. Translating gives CASRGGLAGGNEQFF.

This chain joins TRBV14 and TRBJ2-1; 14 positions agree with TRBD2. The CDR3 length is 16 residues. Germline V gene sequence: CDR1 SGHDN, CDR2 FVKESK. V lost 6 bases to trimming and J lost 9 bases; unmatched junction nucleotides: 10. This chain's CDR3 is CASSPGTSGSHGEQFF. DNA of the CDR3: TGTGCCAGCAGTCCCGGGACTAGCGGGAGTCATGGTGAGCAGTTCTTC.

The CDR3, as DNA: TGTGCCAGCAGCCAGTGGGAGATCGGGCAGTTCTTC. It yields the protein CASSQWEIGQFF. The V call is TRBV5-4, the J call TRBJ2-1, with D perhaps TRBD2 (5 bases). This CDR3 has 12 residues. Germline values: CDR1 SGHNT, CDR2 YYREEE (reference sequence). Trimming pared 4 bases from V and 12 bases from J, leaving 14 bases between. The complete variable domain, with remaining parts taken from reference TRBV5-4 and TRBJ2-1, reads ETGVTQSPTHLIKTRGQQVTLRCSSQSGHNTVSWYQQALGQGPQFIFQYYREEENGRGNFPPRFSGLQFPNYSSELNVNALELDDSALYLCASSQWEIGQFFGPGTRLTVL.

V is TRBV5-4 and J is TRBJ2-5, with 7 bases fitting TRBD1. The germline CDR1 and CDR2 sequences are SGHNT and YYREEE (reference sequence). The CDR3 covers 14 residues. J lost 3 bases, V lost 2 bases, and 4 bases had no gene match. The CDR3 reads CASSLTGAEETQYF. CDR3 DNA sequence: TGTGCCAGCAGCTTAACAGGGGCGGAAGAGACCCAGTACTTC.

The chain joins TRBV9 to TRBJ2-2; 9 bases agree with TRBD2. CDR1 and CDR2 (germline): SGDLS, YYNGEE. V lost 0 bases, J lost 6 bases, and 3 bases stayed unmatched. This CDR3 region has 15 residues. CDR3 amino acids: CASSVGGTSSGELFF. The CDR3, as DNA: TGTGCCAGCAGCGTAGGTGGGACTAGCTCCGGGGAGCTGTTTTTT.

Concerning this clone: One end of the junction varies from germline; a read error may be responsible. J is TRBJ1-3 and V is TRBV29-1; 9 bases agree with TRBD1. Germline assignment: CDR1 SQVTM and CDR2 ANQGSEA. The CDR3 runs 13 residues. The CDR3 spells CGVRDRAGNTIYF. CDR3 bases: TGCGGCGTTAGGGACAGGGCTGGAAACACCATATATTTT.

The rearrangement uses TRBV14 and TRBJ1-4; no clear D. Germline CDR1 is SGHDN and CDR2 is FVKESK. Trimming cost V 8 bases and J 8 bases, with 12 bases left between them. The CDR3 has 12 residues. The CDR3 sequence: CASAGLGEKLFF. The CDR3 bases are TGTGCCAGCGCGGGCTTGGGGGAAAAACTGTTTTTT.

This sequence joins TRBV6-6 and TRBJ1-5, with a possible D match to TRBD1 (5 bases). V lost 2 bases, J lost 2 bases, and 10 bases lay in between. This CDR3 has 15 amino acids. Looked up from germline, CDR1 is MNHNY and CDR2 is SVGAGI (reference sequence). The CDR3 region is CASSYKGVGNQPQHF. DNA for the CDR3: TGTGCCAGCAGTTACAAAGGGGTGGGCAATCAGCCCCAGCATTTT.

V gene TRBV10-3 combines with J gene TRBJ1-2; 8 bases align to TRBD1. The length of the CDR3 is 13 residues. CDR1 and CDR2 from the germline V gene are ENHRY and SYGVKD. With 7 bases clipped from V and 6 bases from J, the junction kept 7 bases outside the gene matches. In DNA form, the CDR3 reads TGTGCCATCATCGGATCGGACAGGGATGGCTACACCTTC. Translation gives CAIIGSDRDGYTF.